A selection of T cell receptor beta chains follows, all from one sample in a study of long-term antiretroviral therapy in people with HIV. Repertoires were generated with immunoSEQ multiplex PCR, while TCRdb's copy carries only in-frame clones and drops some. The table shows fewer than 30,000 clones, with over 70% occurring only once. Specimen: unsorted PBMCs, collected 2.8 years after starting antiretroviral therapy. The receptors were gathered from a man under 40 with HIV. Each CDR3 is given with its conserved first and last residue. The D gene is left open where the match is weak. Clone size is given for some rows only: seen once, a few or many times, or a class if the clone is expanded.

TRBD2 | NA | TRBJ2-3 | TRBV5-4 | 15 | TGTGCCAGCAGATCCTTGGGAGGGGCCACAGATACGCAGTATTTT | CASRSLGGATDTQYF
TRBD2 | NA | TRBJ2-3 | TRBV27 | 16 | TGTGCCAGCAGTTTAGTCCAGCGGGGCTCCACAGATACGCAGTATTTT | CASSLVQRGSTDTQYF
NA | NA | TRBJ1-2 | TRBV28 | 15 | TGTGCCAGCAGTAGGGGAGTCTCTAACTATGGCGGCTACACCTTC | CASSRGVSNYGGYTF
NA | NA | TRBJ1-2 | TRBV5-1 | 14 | TGCGCCAGCAGCTTGGCCAGCAGGGTCTATGGCTACACCTTC | CASSLASRVYGYTF
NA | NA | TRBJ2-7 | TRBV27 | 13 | TGTGCCAGCAGTTTATTAGGGGATTACGAGCAGTACTTC | CASSLLGDYEQYF
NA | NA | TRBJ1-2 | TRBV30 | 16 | TGTGCCTGGAAGTCAAGGCAGCGGCGAGCTAACTATGGCTACACCTTC | CAWKSRQRRANYGYTF
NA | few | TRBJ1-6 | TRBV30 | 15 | TGTGCCTGGAGTGTCCCGCAGGGCGGCAATTCACCCCTCCACTTT | CAWSVPQGGNSPLHF
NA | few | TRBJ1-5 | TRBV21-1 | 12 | TGTGCCTGGGACAGCATCAATCAGCCCCAGCATTTT | CAWDSINQPQHF
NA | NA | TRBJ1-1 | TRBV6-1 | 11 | TGTGCCAGCAGTGACCAGTTTGCGGCTTTCTTT | CASSDQFAAFF
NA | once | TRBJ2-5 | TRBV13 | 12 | TGTGCCAGCAGCTTAGGCCTGGAGACCCAGTACTTC | CASSLGLETQYF
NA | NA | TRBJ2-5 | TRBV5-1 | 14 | TGCGCCAGCAGCTTGGCACTACTTCAAGAGACCCAGTACTTC | CASSLALLQETQYF
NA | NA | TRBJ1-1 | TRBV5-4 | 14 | TGTGCCAGCAGCTTGGATAGCCCGAACACTGAAGCTTTCTTT | CASSLDSPNTEAFF
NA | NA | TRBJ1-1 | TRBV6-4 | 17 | TGTGCCAGCAGTGACTCGGGCAGGGTGAGCGTGGACACTGAAGCTTTCTTT | CASSDSGRVSVDTEAFF
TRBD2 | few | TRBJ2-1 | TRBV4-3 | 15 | TGCGCCAGCAGCCAAGGGACTAGCGGATACAATGAGCAGTTCTTC | CASSQGTSGYNEQFF
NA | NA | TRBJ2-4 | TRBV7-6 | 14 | TGTGCCAGCAGCGGCCCGACAGGTAACGACATTCAGTACTTC | CASSGPTGNDIQYF
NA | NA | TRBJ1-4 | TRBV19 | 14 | TGTGCCAGTAGTATATTGGCCTCTAATGAAAAACTGTTTTTT | CASSILASNEKLFF
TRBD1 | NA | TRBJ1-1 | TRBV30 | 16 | TGTGCCTGGAGTGTACTTGGGACAGGGCCTGACACTGAAGCTTTCTTT | CAWSVLGTGPDTEAFF
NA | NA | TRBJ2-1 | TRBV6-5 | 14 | TGTGCCAGCAGACAGGACTTCAGGGACAATGAGCAGTTCTTC | CASRQDFRDNEQFF
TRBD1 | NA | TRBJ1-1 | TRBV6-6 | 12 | TGTGCCAGCATCAGGGGGCCCACTGAAGCTTTCTTT | CASIRGPTEAFF
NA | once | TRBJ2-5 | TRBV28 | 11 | TGTGCCAGCAGTTTTGGGGAGACCCAGTACTTC | CASSFGETQYF
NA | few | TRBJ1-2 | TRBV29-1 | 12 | TGCAGCGTTGAAGGAGCGGGCTATGGCTACACCTTC | CSVEGAGYGYTF
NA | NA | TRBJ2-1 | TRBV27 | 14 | TGTGCCAGCAGCCCGGGTCCCACCTACAATGAGCAGTTCTTC | CASSPGPTYNEQFF
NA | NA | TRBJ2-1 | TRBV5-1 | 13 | TGCGCCAGCAGCTTAACAGTACTCAATGAGCAGTTCTTC | CASSLTVLNEQFF
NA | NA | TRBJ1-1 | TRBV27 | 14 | TGTGCCAGCAGCCCAGAGAGACTGAACACTGAAGCTTTCTTT | CASSPERLNTEAFF
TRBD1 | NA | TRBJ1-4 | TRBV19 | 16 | TGTGCCAGTAGTGGACGCCGGGGACAGGGGAATGAAAAACTGTTTTTT | CASSGRRGQGNEKLFF
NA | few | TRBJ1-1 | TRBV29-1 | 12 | TGCAGCGTTGAGAACGGGAACACTGAAGCTTTCTTT | CSVENGNTEAFF
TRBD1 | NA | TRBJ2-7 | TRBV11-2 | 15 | TGTGCCAGCAGCTCCCCCGGGACAGGGGCCTACGAGCAGTACTTC | CASSSPGTGAYEQYF
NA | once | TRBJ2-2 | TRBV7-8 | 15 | TGTGCCAGCAGCTTGTTACAGGTTAACACCGGGGAGCTGTTTTTT | CASSLLQVNTGELFF
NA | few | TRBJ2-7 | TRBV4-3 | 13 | TGCGCCAGCAGCCAAGATCGGACACCCGAGCAGTACTTC | CASSQDRTPEQYF
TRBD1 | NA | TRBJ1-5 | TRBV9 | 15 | TGTGCCAGCAGCACCGGGACAGGCTTCAATCAGCCCCAGCATTTT | CASSTGTGFNQPQHF
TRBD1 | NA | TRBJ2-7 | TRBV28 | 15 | TGTGCCAGCAGTTTAACGGGACAGGGGGTATTCGAGCAGTACTTC | CASSLTGQGVFEQYF
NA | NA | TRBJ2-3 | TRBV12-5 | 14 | TGTGCTAGTGCCTCGCGGGGTAGCACAGATACGCAGTATTTT | CASASRGSTDTQYF
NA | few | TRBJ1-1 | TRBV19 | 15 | TGTGCCAGCAACGTCCGCAGGGGAGGTGACACTGAAGCTTTCTTT | CASNVRRGGDTEAFF
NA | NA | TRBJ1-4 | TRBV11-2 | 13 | TGTGCCAGCAGCTTTTCTGACGGTGAAAAACTGTTTTTT | CASSFSDGEKLFF
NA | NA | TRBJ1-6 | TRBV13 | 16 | TGTGCCAGCAGCTTAGTTGCAGGGGATAATAATTCACCCCTCCACTTT | CASSLVAGDNNSPLHF
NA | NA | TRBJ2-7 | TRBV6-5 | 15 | TGTGCCAGCAGTTACGATGGAGACAGGCCCGAAGAGCAGTACTTC | CASSYDGDRPEEQYF
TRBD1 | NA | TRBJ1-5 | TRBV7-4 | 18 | TGTGCCAGCAGCCTGGTCTCCCTCCGGGACAGATTCAATCAGCCCCAGCATTTT | CASSLVSLRDRFNQPQHF
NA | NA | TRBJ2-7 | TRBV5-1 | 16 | TGCGCCAGCAGCTTGGGCGGGACAAAGGACTACTACGAGCAGTACTTC | CASSLGGTKDYYEQYF
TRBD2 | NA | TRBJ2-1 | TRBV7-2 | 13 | TGTGCCAGCAGCTTAGCCCGGGGGGATGAGCAGTTCTTC | CASSLARGDEQFF
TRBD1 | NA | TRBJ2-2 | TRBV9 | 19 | TGTGCCAGCAGCGTAGAGAGAGGGGGCGGCAGTAGGAACACCGGGGAGCTGTTTTTT | CASSVERGGGSRNTGELFF
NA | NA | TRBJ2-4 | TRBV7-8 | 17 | TGTGCCAGCAGCTCCCGAGGTGGAAGGGGCGGCAAAAACATTCAGTACTTC | CASSSRGGRGGKNIQYF
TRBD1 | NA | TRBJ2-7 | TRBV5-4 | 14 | TGTGCCAGCAGCTTGGACAGGGGAACCTACGAGCAGTACTTC | CASSLDRGTYEQYF
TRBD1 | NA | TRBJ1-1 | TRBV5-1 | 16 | TGCGCCAGCAGCCCTCGGACAGGGATTGGTGGGGCTGAAGCTTTCTTT | CASSPRTGIGGAEAFF
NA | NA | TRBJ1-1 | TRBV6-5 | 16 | TGTGCCAGCAGTTACTCAGAGGACGTCCTGAACACTGAAGCTTTCTTT | CASSYSEDVLNTEAFF
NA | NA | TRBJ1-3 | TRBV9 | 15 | TGTGCCAGCAGTGTAGATGTCGTCAGTGGAAACACCATATATTTT | CASSVDVVSGNTIYF
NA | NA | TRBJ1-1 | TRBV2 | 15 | TGTGCCAGCAGTGAACGGTTAGGGCTTAACACTGAAGCTTTCTTT | CASSERLGLNTEAFF
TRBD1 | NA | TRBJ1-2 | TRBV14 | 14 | TGTGCCAGCAGCCAAGTTGGGACAGGGCCTGGCTACACCTTC | CASSQVGTGPGYTF
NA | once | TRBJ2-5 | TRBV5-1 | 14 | TGCGCCAGCAGGGGCAGTTCTCCTCAAGAGACCCAGTACTTC | CASRGSSPQETQYF
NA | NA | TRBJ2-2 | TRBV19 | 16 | TGTGCCAGTAGTATGGGGGGGACATTTGGGGCCGGGGAGCTGTTTTTT | CASSMGGTFGAGELFF
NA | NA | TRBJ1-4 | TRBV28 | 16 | TGTGCCAGCAGTTTACCCGAGACAGAAGTTAATGAAAAACTGTTTTTT | CASSLPETEVNEKLFF
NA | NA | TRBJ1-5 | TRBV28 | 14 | TGTGCCAGCAGCCCTCAGAGGGGCAATCAGCCCCAGCATTTT | CASSPQRGNQPQHF
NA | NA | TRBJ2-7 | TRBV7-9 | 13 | TGTGCCAGCAATCTATCCCCTCGGGACGAGCAGTACTTC | CASNLSPRDEQYF
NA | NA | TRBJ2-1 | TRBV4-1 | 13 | TGCGCCAGCAGCCAAGAAGGTTATCGGGAGCAGTTCTTC | CASSQEGYREQFF
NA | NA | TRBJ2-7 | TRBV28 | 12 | TGTGCCAGCAGTTTGTCTGTCCACGAGCAGTACTTC | CASSLSVHEQYF
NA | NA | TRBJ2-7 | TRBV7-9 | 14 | TGTGCCAGCAGCTTAGCGGGGGGATCCTACGAGCAGTACTTC | CASSLAGGSYEQYF